The sequence of this T cell receptor beta chain was determined in a study of breast tumors, draining lymph nodes, adjacent tissues. Study results and limitations: That most tumor T cells come from lymph nodes remained unproven. Compared with basal-like, luminal-like tumors shared significantly more repertoire with nontumor tissue. Data fit most tumor T cells coming from lymph node, expanding in tumor.

There are many counts of this clonotype. The antigen remains undetermined. TCRdb reprocessed the multiplex PCR reads via MiXCR and lists one record per CDR3 protein. Among about 300,000 distinct CDR3 sequences listed, 30% were seen once. Breast cancer patients provided tissue from their axillary draining lymph nodes. Per the germline V gene, CDR1 is MRHNA and CDR2 is SNTAGT. This CDR3 has 16 amino acids. J lost 3 bases, V lost 0 bases, and 4 bases had no gene match. The receptor was isolated from a female donor with breast cancer. Some clones in this sample may be carry-over from other donors' samples. The chain carries TRBV6-4 and TRBJ2-1, with TRBD2 matching over 8 bases. Sequencing input: axillary lymph node tissue. Written as DNA, the CDR3 is TGTGCCAGCAGTGACTCAACTAGCGGAGACTACAATGAGCAGTTCTTC. It codes for CASSDSTSGDYNEQFF.